The T cell receptor (beta chain) under discussion was sequenced for a study of shared clonotypes between healthy human individuals. General study points: Blood alone was sampled, and tissue repertoires likely differ.

Of note for this clone: Its antigen is not known.

The length of the CDR3 is 12 residues. The V end was cut by 7 bases, the J end by 11 bases, with 17 bases between. In germline, CDR1 is MNHEY, CDR2 SMNVEV (reference sequence). As processed by the authors: ImmunoSEQ output lacked quality scores and full-length reads, limiting matched filtering. Sequencing was performed with immunoSEQ multiplex PCR; in TCRdb, only in-frame clones are kept and a portion is missing. That table furnishes V, J and clone size, whereas the DNA furnished D and trimming. The table records over a million clones, around 78% of them present only once. The V gene is TRBV27, the J gene TRBJ1-1, with D possibly TRBD1 on 5 matching bases. This receptor was taken from a young man in good health. Some clones in this sample may be carry-over from other donors' samples. Sequenced: memory CD4+ T cells from PBMCs. As to subset: CD45RA-negative fraction. The CDR3 protein is CASNQGLSGAFF. DNA for the CDR3: TGTGCCAGCAACCAAGGCCTATCAGGGGCTTTCTTT.